Below, 28 T cell receptor beta chains from the same sample are listed, as sequenced in a study of Ad26.COV2.S vaccination and SARS-CoV-2 variants. Treatment defined: about 20 received Ad26.COV2.S at low or high dose, single or two shots; about five received placebo; per-sample allocation not given. Sampling occurred on day 63 after the first vaccine or placebo injection. Method: immunoSEQ multiplex PCR; TCRdb's copy keeps in-frame clones and lacks some. The sample consists of fewer than 600,000 clones, around 89% of them appearing once. Sample: peripheral blood, taken in a trial of Ad26.COV2.S vaccine versus placebo. The source is a person aged 18 to 65 who received the Ad26.COV2.S COVID-19 vaccine or a placebo.

The chain uses TRBV11-2 and TRBJ2-7; D not resolved. Per germline, CDR1 SGHAT and CDR2 FQNNGV. This CDR3 region has 13 residues. V lost 4 bases and J 7 bases, leaving 14 bases between the germline ends. CDR3 loop: CASSSPGLGEQYF. CDR3 in DNA: TGTGCCAGCAGCTCTCCGGGCCTGGGGGAGCAGTACTTC. Full variable domain (rest looked up from reference TRBV11-2 and TRBJ2-7): EAGVAQSPRYKIIEKRQSVAFWCNPISGHATLYWYQQILGQGPKLLIQFQNNGVVDDSQLPKDRFSAERLKGVDSTLKIQPAKLEDSAVYLCASSSPGLGEQYFGPGTRLTVT.

DNA for the CDR3: TGTGCCAGCAGTTTGAAGCCAAACTATGGCTACACCTTC. Its protein product is CASSLKPNYGYTF. The chain joins TRBV28 to TRBJ1-2, with unresolved D. Trimming removed 3 bases at V and 2 bases at J, with 7 bases between. CDR1 is MDHEN and CDR2 is SYDVKM in the germline V gene. This CDR3 spans 13 amino acids.

The chain joins TRBV9 to TRBJ2-2; D remains unclear. V lost 0 bases and J lost 3, with 12 bases in between. The germline gives CDR1 SGDLS, CDR2 YYNGEE. The CDR3 totals 16 residues. The CDR3 DNA reads TGTGCCAGCAGCGTAGGTGCCAGCCGGCACACCGGGGAGCTGTTTTTT. This gives the protein CASSVGASRHTGELFF.

The gene calls are TRBV30 and TRBJ2-2, with TRBD2 as a possible D gene (5 bases). The V gene lost 3 bases and the J gene lost 9 bases, with 8 bases spanning the gap. Looked up from germline, CDR1 is GTSNPN and CDR2 is SVGIG (reference sequence). This CDR3 is built from 11 residues. The CDR3 DNA reads as TGTGCCTGGAGCAGGAGGTGGGAGCTGTTTTTT. It encodes CAWSRRWELFF.

This clone showed up just a few times. This rearrangement joins TRBV5-5 to TRBJ1-6, with D tentatively TRBD1 (5 bases). The CDR3 has 15 amino acids. Trimming removed 3 bases from V and 6 bases from J, with 13 bases in between. Germline V gives CDR1 SGHKS, CDR2 YYEKEE (reference sequence). The CDR3, as DNA: TGTGCCAGCAGCTCCGGGACGTCAGTTAATTCACCCCTCCACTTT. Amino acids: CASSSGTSVNSPLHF.

The chain has TRBV7-9 and TRBJ2-2; the D gene is possibly TRBD2 (5 bases). The CDR3 is made up of 16 amino acids. Germline loops: CDR1 SEHNR, CDR2 FQNEAQ (reference sequence). With 5 bases removed from V and 9 bases from J, the gap between germline ends came to 22 bases. CDR3: CASSQFGDSGKRELFF. The DNA for the CDR3 is TGTGCCAGCAGCCAGTTCGGGGATTCGGGCAAACGGGAGCTGTTTTTT.

The rearrangement uses TRBV7-9 and TRBJ2-7; TRBD1 matches at 7 bases. The CDR3 runs to 15 residues. Germline loops: CDR1 SEHNR, CDR2 FQNEAQ (reference sequence). The V segment lost 4 bases and the J segment 5 bases; nucleotides outside the gene matches: 11. For the CDR3, the DNA is TGTGCCAGCAGCTCCGCCGGGACAGTGACTCACGAGCAGTACTTC. It specifies CASSSAGTVTHEQYF.

The chain joins TRBV3-1 (or the pseudogene TRBV3-2) to TRBJ1-2; D gene ambiguous. This CDR3 comprises 11 residues. Germline V gene sequence: CDR1 LGHDT, CDR2 YNNKEL (reference sequence). With 8 bases removed from V and 8 bases from J, the gap between germline ends came to 12 bases. The CDR3: CASGKGGGYTF. CDR3 DNA: TGTGCCAGCGGTAAGGGAGGCGGCTACACCTTC.

The V call is TRBV7-9, the J call TRBJ1-1; D may be TRBD1 (6 bases). CDR3 length: 17 residues. The V and J ends lost 0 bases and 6 bases respectively, with 20 bases between them. Per germline, CDR1 SEHNR and CDR2 FQNEAQ (reference sequence). CDR3 amino acids: CASSLAWGSRGPPEAFF. In nucleotides, the CDR3 is TGTGCCAGCAGCTTAGCTTGGGGCTCGCGGGGGCCCCCTGAAGCTTTCTTT.

This clone has at least ten counts. This chain joins TRBV27 and TRBJ2-6; tentatively, D is TRBD1 or TRBD2 (6 bases each). Between the trimmed V and J ends, which lost 3 bases and 0 bases, there was a span of 9 bases. Germline CDR1 reads MNHEY; CDR2 reads SMNVEV (reference sequence). This CDR3 region has 16 residues. The CDR3 sequence: CASSFGGGSGANVLTF. Here the CDR3 DNA reads TGTGCCAGCAGTTTTGGAGGGGGCTCTGGGGCCAACGTCCTGACTTTC.

V usage is TRBV11-1 and J usage is TRBJ2-1; D might be TRBD2 (5 bases). The CDR3 is made up of 13 amino acids. In germline, CDR1 is SGHAT, CDR2 FQDESV (reference sequence). The ends were cut back, 1 base at V and 8 bases at J, with 9 bases in the middle. CDR3 amino acids: CASSLDLAYEQFF. The DNA for the CDR3 is TGTGCCAGCAGCTTAGACCTAGCCTATGAGCAGTTCTTC.

This chain uses TRBV5-1 with TRBJ2-2; 8 bases are a match to TRBD1. Germline CDR1 SGHRS, CDR2 YFSETQ. Unmatched junction bases numbered 5, after V lost 4 bases and J lost 6 bases. The CDR3 extends over 14 amino acids. The chain's CDR3 is CASSVWTGSGELFF. The CDR3 coding sequence is TGCGCCAGCAGCGTGTGGACAGGGTCCGGGGAGCTGTTTTTT.

The gene calls are TRBV11-1 and TRBJ2-6; D is unresolved. V lost 3 bases and J lost 4, with 10 bases in between. CDR3 size: 15 residues. Germline values: CDR1 SGHAT, CDR2 FQDESV (reference sequence). CDR3 amino acids: CASSFDPRGANVLTF. The CDR3 bases are TGTGCCAGCAGCTTTGACCCGCGAGGGGCCAACGTCCTGACTTTC. Using reference TRBV11-1 and TRBJ2-6 for the parts outside the CDR3, the full variable domain is EAEVAQSPRYKITEKSQAVAFWCDPISGHATLYWYRQILGQGPELLVQFQDESVVDDSQLPKDRFSAERLKGVDSTLKIQPAELGDSAMYLCASSFDPRGANVLTFGAGSRLTVL.

Here the CDR3 DNA reads TGTGCCAGCAGCTTAGGCGGACAGGCCACCTATGGCTACACCTTC. The encoded protein is CASSLGGQATYGYTF. The rearrangement links TRBV7-2 to TRBJ1-2, with 7 bases that match TRBD1. This CDR3 is built from 15 residues. CDR1 and CDR2 (germline): SGHTA, FQGNSA. The trim removed 1 base at V and 4 bases at J, leaving 6 bases unmatched.

CDR3 protein: CASSLSGRAYEQYF. The CDR3 nucleotides are TGTGCCAGCAGTTTAAGCGGGAGGGCCTACGAGCAGTACTTC. This rearrangement joins TRBV27 to TRBJ2-7; 10 nucleotides match TRBD2. After removal of 2 bases from V and 2 bases from J, the junction contained 0 bases not matched to a gene. The CDR3 has 14 amino acids. Germline values: CDR1 MNHEY, CDR2 SMNVEV (reference sequence).

The rearrangement links TRBV5-5 to TRBJ2-5; D possibly uses TRBD1 or TRBD2 (5 bases each). The CDR3 sequence is 14 residues long. Germline CDR1 SGHKS, CDR2 YYEKEE (reference sequence). V was trimmed by 4 bases and J by 7 bases, leaving 17 bases between them. In nucleotides, the CDR3 is TGTGCCAGCAGCCGGGACCTCCAAGGAGGGACCCAGTACTTC. Encoded protein: CASSRDLQGGTQYF.

The chain is built from TRBV19 and TRBJ1-1; no definite D call. This CDR3 has 14 residues. The V gene's germline CDR1 is LNHDA and CDR2 SQIVND (reference sequence). Trimming shortened V by 5 bases and J by 2 bases, and 12 bases separated the two germline ends. The CDR3 region is CASSVAFSNTEAFF. The CDR3 DNA follows: TGTGCCAGTAGTGTCGCCTTTTCCAACACTGAAGCTTTCTTT. The whole variable domain, filled in from reference TRBV19 and TRBJ1-1, reads DGGITQSPKYLFRKEGQNVTLSCEQNLNHDAMYWYRQDPGQGLRLIYYSQIVNDFQKGDIAEGYSVSREKKESFPLTVTSAQKNPTAFYLCASSVAFSNTEAFFGQGTRLTVV.

This rearrangement joins TRBV5-1 to TRBJ1-2, with 7 bases that match TRBD1. CDR3 length equals 16 residues. Trimming at V came to 4 bases and at J to 5 bases, leaving 14 bases not matched to a gene. The germline V gene encodes CDR1 SGHRS and CDR2 YFSETQ. The CDR3 spells CASSRAGQQGPYGYTF. CDR3 nucleotides: TGCGCCAGCAGCAGAGCGGGACAGCAGGGTCCTTATGGCTACACCTTC.

The rearrangement joins TRBV7-6 to TRBJ1-1; TRBD1 might be the D (6 bases). There are 19 residues in the CDR3. The germline V gene encodes CDR1 SGHVS and CDR2 FNYEAQ. The ends were cut back, 2 bases at V and 3 bases at J, with 25 bases in the middle. The CDR3 reads CASSLTPMETGKGDTEAFF. The CDR3 DNA reads TGTGCCAGCAGCTTAACTCCCATGGAAACAGGGAAAGGTGACACTGAAGCTTTCTTT.

V is TRBV19 and J is TRBJ1-2; D is uncertain. Germline V gene lookup returns CDR1 LNHDA and CDR2 SQIVND (reference sequence). The CDR3 spans 18 residues. V gave up 3 bases and J gave up 6 bases, with 26 bases separating them. The CDR3 protein is CASSIQGSHAVPTDGYTF. DNA of the CDR3: TGTGCCAGTAGTATTCAAGGCAGCCACGCTGTCCCTACCGATGGCTACACCTTC.

The chain links TRBV3-1 (or the pseudogene TRBV3-2) to TRBJ2-7; possible D gene TRBD2, 6 bases. Germline CDR1 reads LGHDT; CDR2 reads YNNKEL (reference sequence). Deletions cut 0 bases from V and 0 bases from J, with 12 bases between. CDR3 length: 16 residues. CDR3 sequence: CASSQDWGGLSYEQYF. The CDR3 nucleotides read TGTGCCAGCAGCCAAGATTGGGGAGGTCTCTCCTACGAGCAGTACTTC.

This chain links TRBV27 with TRBJ2-5; TRBD1 agrees at 9 bases. Trimming took 6 bases from V and 3 from J; bases not matched to a gene: 2. This CDR3 spans 13 amino acids. Germline V gene sequence: CDR1 MNHEY, CDR2 SMNVEV (reference sequence). CDR3: CASRTGGEETQYF. The CDR3 DNA follows: TGTGCCAGCAGGACAGGGGGGGAAGAGACCCAGTACTTC.

The J gene is TRBJ2-2, the V gene TRBV9; no firm D call. The length of the CDR3 is 14 residues. CDR1 is SGDLS and CDR2 is YYNGEE in the germline V gene. V was cut by 4 bases and J by 4 bases, with 11 bases left in between. For the CDR3, the DNA is TGTGCCAGCAGCACCCGCTTCGGCACCGGGGAGCTGTTTTTT. This gives the protein CASSTRFGTGELFF. Combining the CDR3 with reference TRBV9 and TRBJ2-2 gives the whole variable domain DSGVTQTPKHLITATGQRVTLRCSPRSGDLSVYWYQQSLDQGLQFLIQYYNGEERAKGNILERFSAQQFPDLHSELNLSSLELGDSALYFCASSTRFGTGELFFGEGSRLTVL.

V usage is TRBV6-1 and J usage is TRBJ2-3, with TRBD2 identical over 7 bases. Trimming removed 1 base from V and 2 bases from J; junction bases left unmatched: 0. CDR1 and CDR2 from the germline V gene are MNHNS and SASEGT. The CDR3 has 14 amino acids. The CDR3 nucleotides are TGTGCCAGCAGTGAAGGGGACTACACAGATACGCAGTATTTT. As protein: CASSEGDYTDTQYF.

The chain uses TRBV4-1 and TRBJ1-5; perhaps TRBD1 as D (5 bases). The length of the CDR3 is 16 residues. Trimming shortened V by 0 bases and J by 0 bases, and 9 bases separated the two germline ends. Germline CDR1 and CDR2: MGHRA and YSYEKL. CDR3 loop: CASSQDGGYSNQPQHF. The CDR3 region has the DNA TGCGCCAGCAGCCAAGATGGGGGTTATAGCAATCAGCCCCAGCATTTT.

The chain links TRBV11-2 to TRBJ2-5; 8 bases line up with TRBD1. Trimming at V came to 2 bases and at J to 0 bases, leaving 2 bases not matched to a gene. CDR1 is SGHAT and CDR2 is FQNNGV in the germline V gene. There are 15 residues in the CDR3. The CDR3 nucleotides read TGTGCCAGCAGCTTAAGACAGGGGTACCAAGAGACCCAGTACTTC. Translating gives CASSLRQGYQETQYF.

Only a few counts were recorded for this clone. The chain couples TRBV23-1 to TRBJ2-5, with D possibly matching TRBD1 (6 bases). TRBV23-1 is designated an ORF whose function remains uncertain. V was pared by 1 base and J by 2 bases, with 17 bases between. The CDR3 spans 17 residues. CDR3 sequence reads: CASSQLSGQGLQETQYF. CDR3 in DNA: TGCGCCAGCAGTCAATTATCAGGTCAGGGGCTACAAGAGACCCAGTACTTC.

This chain links TRBV28 with TRBJ2-6; TRBD2 matches 8 bases. The germline gives CDR1 MDHEN, CDR2 SYDVKM. V lost 7 bases and J lost 0; bases outside the gene matches: 8. This CDR3 comprises 17 residues. Here the CDR3 reads CASNRGGSNSGANVLTF. The CDR3 DNA sequence: TGTGCCAGCAATCGCGGGGGGTCTAACTCTGGGGCCAACGTCCTGACTTTC.